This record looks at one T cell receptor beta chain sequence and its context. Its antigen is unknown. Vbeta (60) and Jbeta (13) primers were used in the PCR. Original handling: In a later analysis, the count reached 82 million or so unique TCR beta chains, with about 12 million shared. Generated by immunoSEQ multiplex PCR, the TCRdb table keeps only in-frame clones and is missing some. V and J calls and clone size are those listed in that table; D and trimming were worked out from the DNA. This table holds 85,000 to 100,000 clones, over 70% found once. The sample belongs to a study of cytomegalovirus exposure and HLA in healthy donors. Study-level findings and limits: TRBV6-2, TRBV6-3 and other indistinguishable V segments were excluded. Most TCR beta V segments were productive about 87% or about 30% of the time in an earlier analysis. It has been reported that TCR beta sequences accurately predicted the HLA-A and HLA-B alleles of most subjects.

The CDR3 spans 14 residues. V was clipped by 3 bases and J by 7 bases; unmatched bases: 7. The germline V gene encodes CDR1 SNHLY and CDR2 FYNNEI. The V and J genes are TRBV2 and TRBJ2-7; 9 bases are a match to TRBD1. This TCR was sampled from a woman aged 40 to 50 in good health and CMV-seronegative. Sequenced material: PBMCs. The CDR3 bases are TGTGCCAGCAGTGAGGGACAGGGTATGGGAGAGCAGTACTTC. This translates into CASSEGQGMGEQYF.